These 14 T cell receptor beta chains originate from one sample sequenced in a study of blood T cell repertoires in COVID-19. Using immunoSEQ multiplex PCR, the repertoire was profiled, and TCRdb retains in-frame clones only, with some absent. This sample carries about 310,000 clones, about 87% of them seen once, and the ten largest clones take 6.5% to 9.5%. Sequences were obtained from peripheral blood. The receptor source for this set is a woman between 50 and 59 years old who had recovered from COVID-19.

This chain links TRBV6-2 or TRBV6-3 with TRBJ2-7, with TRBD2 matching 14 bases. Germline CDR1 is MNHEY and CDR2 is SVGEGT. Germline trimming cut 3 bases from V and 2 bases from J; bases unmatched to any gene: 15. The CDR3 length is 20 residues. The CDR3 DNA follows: TGTGCCAGCAGTTATAGAAGATCCGGGACTAGCGGGGGATTAACCTACGAGCAGTACTTC. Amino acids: CASSYRRSGTSGGLTYEQYF.

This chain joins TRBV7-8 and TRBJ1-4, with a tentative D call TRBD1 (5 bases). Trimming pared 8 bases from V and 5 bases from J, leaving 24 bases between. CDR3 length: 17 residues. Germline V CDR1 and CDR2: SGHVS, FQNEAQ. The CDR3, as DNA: TGTGCCAGCGGGCCGCGGGGGGTTCGGTCCATGAATGAAAAACTGTTTTTT. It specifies CASGPRGVRSMNEKLFF.

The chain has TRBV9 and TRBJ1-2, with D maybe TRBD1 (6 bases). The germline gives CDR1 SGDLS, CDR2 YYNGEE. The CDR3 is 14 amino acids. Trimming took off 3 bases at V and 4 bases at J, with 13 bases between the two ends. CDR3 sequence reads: CASSAQGLLYGYTF. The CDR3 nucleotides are TGTGCCAGCAGCGCCCAGGGGTTACTCTATGGCTACACCTTC.

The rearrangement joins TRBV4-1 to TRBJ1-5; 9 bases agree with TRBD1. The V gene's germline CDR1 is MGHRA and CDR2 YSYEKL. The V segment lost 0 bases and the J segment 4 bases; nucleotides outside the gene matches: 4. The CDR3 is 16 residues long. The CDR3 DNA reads TGCGCCAGCAGCCAAGAGGCCGGGACAGGGAATCAGCCCCAGCATTTT. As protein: CASSQEAGTGNQPQHF.

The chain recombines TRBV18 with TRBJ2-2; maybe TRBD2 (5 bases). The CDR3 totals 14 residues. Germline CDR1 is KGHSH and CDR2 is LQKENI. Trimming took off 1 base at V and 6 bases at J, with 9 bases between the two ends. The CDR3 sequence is CASSPLPGSGELFF. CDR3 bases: TGTGCCAGCTCACCACTCCCGGGGTCCGGGGAGCTGTTTTTT.

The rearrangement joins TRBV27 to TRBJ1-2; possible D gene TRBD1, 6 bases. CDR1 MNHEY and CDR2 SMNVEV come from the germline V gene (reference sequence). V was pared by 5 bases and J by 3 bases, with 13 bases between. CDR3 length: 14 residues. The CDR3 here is CASSRDTMDYGYTF. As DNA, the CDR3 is TGTGCCAGCAGTAGGGACACCATGGACTATGGCTACACCTTC.

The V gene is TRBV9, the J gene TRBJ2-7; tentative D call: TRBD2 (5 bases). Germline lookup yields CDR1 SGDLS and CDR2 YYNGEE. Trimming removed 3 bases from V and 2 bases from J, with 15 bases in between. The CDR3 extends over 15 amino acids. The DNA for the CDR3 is TGTGCCAGCAGCGGTCACCTGCCCGGGACCTACGAGCAGTACTTC. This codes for CASSGHLPGTYEQYF.

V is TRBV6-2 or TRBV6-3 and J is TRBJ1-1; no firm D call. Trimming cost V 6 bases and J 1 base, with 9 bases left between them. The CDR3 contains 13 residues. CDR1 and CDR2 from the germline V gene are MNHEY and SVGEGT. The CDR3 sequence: CASSRQENTEAFF. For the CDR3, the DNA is TGTGCCAGCAGCCGACAAGAGAACACTGAAGCTTTCTTT.

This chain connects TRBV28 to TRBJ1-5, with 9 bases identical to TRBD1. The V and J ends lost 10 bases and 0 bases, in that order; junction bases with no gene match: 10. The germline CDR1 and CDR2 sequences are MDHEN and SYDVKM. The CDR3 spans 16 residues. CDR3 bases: TGTGCCATCAGGGACAGGGTGAGTGATAGCAATCAGCCCCAGCATTTT. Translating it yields CAIRDRVSDSNQPQHF.

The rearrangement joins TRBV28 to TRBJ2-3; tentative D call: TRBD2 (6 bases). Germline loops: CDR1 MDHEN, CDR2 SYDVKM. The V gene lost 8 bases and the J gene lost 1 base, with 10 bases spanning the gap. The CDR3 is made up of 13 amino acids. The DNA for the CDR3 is TGTGCCAGCTTTACGGGAGGCACAGATACGCAGTATTTT. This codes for CASFTGGTDTQYF. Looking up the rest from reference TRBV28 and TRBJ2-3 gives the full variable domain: DVKVTQSSRYLVKRTGEKVFLECVQDMDHENMFWYRQDPGLGLRLIYFSYDVKMKEKGDIPEGYSVSREKKERFSLILESASTNQTSMYLCASFTGGTDTQYFGPGTRLTVL.

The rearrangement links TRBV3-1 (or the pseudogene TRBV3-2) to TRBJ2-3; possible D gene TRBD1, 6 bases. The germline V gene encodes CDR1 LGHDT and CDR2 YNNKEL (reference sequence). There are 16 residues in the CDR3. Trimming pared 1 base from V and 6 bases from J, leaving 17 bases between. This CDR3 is CASSQVQGRKVDTQYF. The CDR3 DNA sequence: TGTGCCAGCAGCCAAGTTCAGGGGCGTAAAGTGGATACGCAGTATTTT.

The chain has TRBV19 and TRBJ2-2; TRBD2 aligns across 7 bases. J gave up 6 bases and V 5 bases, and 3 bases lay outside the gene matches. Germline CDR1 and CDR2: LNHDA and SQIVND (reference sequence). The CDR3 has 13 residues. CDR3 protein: CASSLGRAGELFF. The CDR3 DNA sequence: TGTGCCAGTAGTCTAGGGAGGGCCGGGGAGCTGTTTTTT.

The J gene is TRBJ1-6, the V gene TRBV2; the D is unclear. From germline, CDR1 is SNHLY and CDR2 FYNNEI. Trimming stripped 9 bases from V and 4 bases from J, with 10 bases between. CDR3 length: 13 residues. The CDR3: CARRTAYNSPLHF. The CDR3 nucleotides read TGTGCCAGGAGGACTGCGTATAATTCACCCCTCCACTTT.

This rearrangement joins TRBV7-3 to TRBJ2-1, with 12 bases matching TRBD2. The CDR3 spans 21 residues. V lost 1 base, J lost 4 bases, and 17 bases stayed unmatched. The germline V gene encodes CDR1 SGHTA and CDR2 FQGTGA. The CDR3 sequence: CASSLNSGLAGGPPTYNEQFF. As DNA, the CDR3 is TGTGCCAGCAGCTTAAATTCCGGGCTAGCGGGAGGGCCCCCGACATACAATGAGCAGTTCTTC.